This TCR beta chain emerged from a study of blood T cell repertoires in COVID-19. Study summary: From the United States, Italy and Spain came samples of acute and convalescent COVID-19. In each case, the material was cDNA or gDNA derived from T cells, B-cell-depleted T cells, or PBMCs.

In the source study's methods: Reference gene primer amplification yielded estimated nucleated cell counts. Profiled with immunoSEQ multiplex PCR; TCRdb holds only in-frame clones, not every one. That table supplies the V and J calls and clone size; D and trimming were determined from the DNA. The sample holds 75,000 to 100,000 clones, almost 85% seen once. The sample taken for sequencing was peripheral blood. This sequence was found in a man in his fifties with active or convalescent COVID-19.

The CDR3 nucleotides are TGTGCCAGCAGGACCGGGACTAGCATGTCAGATACGCAGTATTTT. It is translated as CASRTGTSMSDTQYF. The chain has TRBV27 and TRBJ2-3; 9 positions agree with TRBD2. J lost 4 bases, V lost 6 bases, and 8 bases had no gene match. The germline V gene has CDR1 MNHEY and CDR2 SMNVEV (reference sequence). CDR3 length: 15 amino acids.